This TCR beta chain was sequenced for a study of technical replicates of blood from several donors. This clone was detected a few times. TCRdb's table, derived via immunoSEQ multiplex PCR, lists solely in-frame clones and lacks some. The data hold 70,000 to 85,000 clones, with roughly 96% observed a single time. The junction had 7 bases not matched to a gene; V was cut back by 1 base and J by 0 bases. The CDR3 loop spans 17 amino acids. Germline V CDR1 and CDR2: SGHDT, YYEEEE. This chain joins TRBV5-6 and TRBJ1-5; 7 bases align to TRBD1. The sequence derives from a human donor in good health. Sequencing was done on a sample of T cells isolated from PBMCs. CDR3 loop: CASSLTPGTDSNQPQHF. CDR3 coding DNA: TGTGCCAGCAGCTTGACTCCCGGGACAGATAGCAATCAGCCCCAGCATTTT.